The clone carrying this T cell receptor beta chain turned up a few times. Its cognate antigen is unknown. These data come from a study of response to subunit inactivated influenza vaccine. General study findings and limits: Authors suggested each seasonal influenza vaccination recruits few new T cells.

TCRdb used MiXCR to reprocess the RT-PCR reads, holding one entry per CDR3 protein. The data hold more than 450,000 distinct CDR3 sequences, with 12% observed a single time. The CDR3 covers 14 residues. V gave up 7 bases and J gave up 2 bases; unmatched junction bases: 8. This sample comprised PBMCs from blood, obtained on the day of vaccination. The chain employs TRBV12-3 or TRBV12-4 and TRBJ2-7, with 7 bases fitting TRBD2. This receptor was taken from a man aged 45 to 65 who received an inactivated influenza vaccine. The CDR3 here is CASKKREGPYEQYF. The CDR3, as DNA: TGTGCCAGCAAAAAGAGGGAGGGCCCCTACGAGCAGTACTTC.